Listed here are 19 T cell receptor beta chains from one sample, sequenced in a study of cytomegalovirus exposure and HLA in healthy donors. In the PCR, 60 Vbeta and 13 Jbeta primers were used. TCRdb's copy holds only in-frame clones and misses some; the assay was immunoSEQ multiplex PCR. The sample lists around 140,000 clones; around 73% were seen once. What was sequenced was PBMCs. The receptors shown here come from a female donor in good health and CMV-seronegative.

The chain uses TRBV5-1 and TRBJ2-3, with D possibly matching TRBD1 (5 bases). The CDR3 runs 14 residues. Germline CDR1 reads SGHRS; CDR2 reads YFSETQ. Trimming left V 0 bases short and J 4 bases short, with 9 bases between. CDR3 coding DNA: TGCGCCAGCAGCTTGGCACAGGTTGCAGATACGCAGTATTTT. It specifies CASSLAQVADTQYF.

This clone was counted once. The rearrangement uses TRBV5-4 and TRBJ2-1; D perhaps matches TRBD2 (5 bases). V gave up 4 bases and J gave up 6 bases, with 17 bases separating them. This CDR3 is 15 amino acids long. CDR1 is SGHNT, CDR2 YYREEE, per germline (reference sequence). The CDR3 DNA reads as TGTGCCAGCAGCCGTTCCCACGTCGGGGTCAATGAGCAGTTCTTC. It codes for CASSRSHVGVNEQFF.

The CDR3 DNA follows: TGTGCCAGCAGTTCTGCCCCTACGGGACTCTACTACAATGAGCAGTTCTTC. This translates into CASSSAPTGLYYNEQFF. The V gene is TRBV7-9, the J gene TRBJ2-1; D is perhaps TRBD2 (6 bases). In germline, CDR1 is SEHNR, CDR2 FQNEAQ (reference sequence). The CDR3 length is 17 residues. V gave up 6 bases and J gave up 3 bases, with 21 bases separating them.

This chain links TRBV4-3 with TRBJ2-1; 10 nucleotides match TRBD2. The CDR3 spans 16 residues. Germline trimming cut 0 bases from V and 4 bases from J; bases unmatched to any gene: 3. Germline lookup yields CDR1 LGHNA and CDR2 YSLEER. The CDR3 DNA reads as TGCGCCAGCAGCCAAGATCGACTAGCGGGTTACAATGAGCAGTTCTTC. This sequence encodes CASSQDRLAGYNEQFF.

The CDR3 spells CASSPTSGRWDEQFF. Here the CDR3 DNA reads TGTGCCAGCAGCCCCACTAGCGGGAGGTGGGATGAGCAGTTCTTC. The chain couples TRBV7-2 to TRBJ2-1; 12 nucleotides agree with TRBD2. The length of the CDR3 is 15 residues. The junction had 7 bases not matched to a gene; V was cut back by 5 bases and J by 8 bases. Germline CDR1 SGHTA, CDR2 FQGNSA. The full variable domain, with the rest looked up from reference TRBV7-2 and TRBJ2-1, is GAGVSQSPSNKVTEKGKDVELRCDPISGHTALYWYRQSLGQGLEFLIYFQGNSAPDKSGLPSDRFSAERTGGSVSTLTIQRTQQEDSAVYLCASSPTSGRWDEQFFGPGTRLTVL.

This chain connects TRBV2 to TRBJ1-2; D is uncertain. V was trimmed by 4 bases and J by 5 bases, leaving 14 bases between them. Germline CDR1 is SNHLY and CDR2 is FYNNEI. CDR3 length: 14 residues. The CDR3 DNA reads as TGTGCCAGCAGTGGGCTAGAAAGTTTTTATGGCTACACCTTC. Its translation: CASSGLESFYGYTF.

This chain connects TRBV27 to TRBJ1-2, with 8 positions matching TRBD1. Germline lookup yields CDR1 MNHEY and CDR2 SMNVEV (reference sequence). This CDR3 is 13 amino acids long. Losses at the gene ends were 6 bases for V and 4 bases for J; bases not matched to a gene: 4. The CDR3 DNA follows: TGTGCCAGCAGACGACAGGGGCCCTATGGCTACACCTTC. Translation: CASRRQGPYGYTF.

CDR3 amino acids: CATQQGSQPQHF. The CDR3 bases are TGTGCCACTCAGCAGGGGAGTCAGCCCCAGCATTTT. The V call is TRBV28, the J call TRBJ1-5, with D maybe TRBD1 (6 bases). Per the germline V gene, CDR1 is MDHEN and CDR2 is SYDVKM. Trimming cost V 10 bases and J 6 bases, with 13 bases left between them. This CDR3 has 12 residues.

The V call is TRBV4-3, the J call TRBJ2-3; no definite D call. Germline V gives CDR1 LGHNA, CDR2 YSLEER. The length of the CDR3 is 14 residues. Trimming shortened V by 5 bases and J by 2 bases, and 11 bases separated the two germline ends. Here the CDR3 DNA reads TGCGCCAGCAGCGTACATGCGGTCACAGATACGCAGTATTTT. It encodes CASSVHAVTDTQYF.

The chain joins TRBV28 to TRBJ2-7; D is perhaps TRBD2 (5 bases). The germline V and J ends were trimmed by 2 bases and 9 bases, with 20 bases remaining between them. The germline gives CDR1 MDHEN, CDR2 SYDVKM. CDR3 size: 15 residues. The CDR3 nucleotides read TGTGCCAGCAGTTTAGGCTTCCAGCGGTCTCTGGGGCAGTACTTC. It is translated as CASSLGFQRSLGQYF. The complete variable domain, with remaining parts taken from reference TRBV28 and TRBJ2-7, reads DVKVTQSSRYLVKRTGEKVFLECVQDMDHENMFWYRQDPGLGLRLIYFSYDVKMKEKGDIPEGYSVSREKKERFSLILESASTNQTSMYLCASSLGFQRSLGQYFGPGTRLTVT.

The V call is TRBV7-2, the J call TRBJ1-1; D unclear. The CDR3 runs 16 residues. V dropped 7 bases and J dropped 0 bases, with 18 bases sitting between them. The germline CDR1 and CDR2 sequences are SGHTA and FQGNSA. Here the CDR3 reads CASNTPSSRMNTEAFF. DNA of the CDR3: TGTGCCAGCAATACCCCCTCCAGTCGCATGAACACTGAAGCTTTCTTT.

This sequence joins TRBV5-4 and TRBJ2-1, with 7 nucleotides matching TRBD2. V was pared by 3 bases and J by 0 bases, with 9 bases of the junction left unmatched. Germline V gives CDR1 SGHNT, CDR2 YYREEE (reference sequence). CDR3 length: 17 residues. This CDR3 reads CASSSGGAGYSYNEQFF. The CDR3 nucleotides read TGTGCCAGCAGCTCGGGGGGAGCAGGTTACTCCTACAATGAGCAGTTCTTC. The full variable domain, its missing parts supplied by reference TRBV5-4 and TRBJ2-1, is ETGVTQSPTHLIKTRGQQVTLRCSSQSGHNTVSWYQQALGQGPQFIFQYYREEENGRGNFPPRFSGLQFPNYSSELNVNALELDDSALYLCASSSGGAGYSYNEQFFGPGTRLTVL.

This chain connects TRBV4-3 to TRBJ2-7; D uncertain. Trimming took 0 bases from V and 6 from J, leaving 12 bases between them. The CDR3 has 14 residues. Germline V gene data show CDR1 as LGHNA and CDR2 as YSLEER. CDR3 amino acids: CASSQDLVAAEQYF. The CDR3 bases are TGCGCCAGCAGCCAAGATTTAGTGGCGGCCGAGCAGTACTTC.

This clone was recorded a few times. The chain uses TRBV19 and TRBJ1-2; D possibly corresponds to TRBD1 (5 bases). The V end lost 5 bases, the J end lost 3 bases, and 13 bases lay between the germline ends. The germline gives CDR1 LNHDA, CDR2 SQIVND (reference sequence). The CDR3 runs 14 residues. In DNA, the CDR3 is TGTGCCAGTAGTTGGGGGGACCGTGACTATGGCTACACCTTC. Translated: CASSWGDRDYGYTF.

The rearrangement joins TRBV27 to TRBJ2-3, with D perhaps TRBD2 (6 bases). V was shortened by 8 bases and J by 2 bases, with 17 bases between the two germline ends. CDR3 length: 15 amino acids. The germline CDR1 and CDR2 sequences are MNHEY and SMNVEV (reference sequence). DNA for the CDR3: TGTGCCAGCCTTCAGCAGTGGGGGGTCACAGATACGCAGTATTTT. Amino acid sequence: CASLQQWGVTDTQYF.

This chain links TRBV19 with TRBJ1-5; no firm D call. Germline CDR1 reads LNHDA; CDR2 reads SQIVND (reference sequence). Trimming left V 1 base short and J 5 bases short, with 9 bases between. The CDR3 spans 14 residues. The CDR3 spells CASSIAWTHQPQHF. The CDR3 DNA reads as TGTGCCAGTAGTATAGCTTGGACTCATCAGCCCCAGCATTTT.

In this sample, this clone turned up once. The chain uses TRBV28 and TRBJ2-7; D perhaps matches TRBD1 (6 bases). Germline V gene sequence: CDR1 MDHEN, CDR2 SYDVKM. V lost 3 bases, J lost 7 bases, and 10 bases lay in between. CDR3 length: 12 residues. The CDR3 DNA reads TGTGCCAGCAGTTTGGGGGCGCGAGAGCAGTACTTC. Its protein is CASSLGAREQYF.

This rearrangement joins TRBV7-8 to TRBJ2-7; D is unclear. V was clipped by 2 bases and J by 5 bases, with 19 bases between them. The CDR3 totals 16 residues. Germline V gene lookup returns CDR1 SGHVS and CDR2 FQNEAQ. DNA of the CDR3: TGTGCCAGCAGCTTACTAGGCCAGTTGATAATCGACGAGCAGTACTTC. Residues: CASSLLGQLIIDEQYF.

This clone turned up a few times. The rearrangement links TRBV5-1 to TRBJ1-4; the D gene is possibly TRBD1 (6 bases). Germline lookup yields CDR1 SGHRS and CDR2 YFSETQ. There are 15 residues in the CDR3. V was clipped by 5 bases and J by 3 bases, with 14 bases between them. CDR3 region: CASRFQGLANEKLFF. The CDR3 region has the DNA TGCGCCAGCAGATTTCAGGGGTTGGCTAATGAAAAACTGTTTTTT.